This T cell receptor (beta chain) was identified during a study of shared clonotypes between healthy human individuals. Here immunoSEQ multiplex PCR was the method, and the copy in TCRdb shows in-frame clones only, minus some. The data hold roughly 2 million clones, with about 95% observed a single time. Overall study results and limits: It was only blood that was sampled, and tissue repertoires likely differ.

After removal of 1 base from V and 5 bases from J, the junction contained 4 bases not matched to a gene. There are 14 residues in the CDR3. CDR1 and CDR2 from the germline V gene are MNHNS and SASEGT. Naive CD8 cells lacked CD45RO and underwent positive selection for CCR7, leaving out terminally differentiated effector memory CD45RA+ cells. With respect to this clone: The antigen is not known.

This receptor was taken from a man younger than 35 in good health. The specimen was naive CD8+ T cells sorted from blood. The chain employs TRBV6-1 and TRBJ2-7; 8 bases fit TRBD1. CDR3 in amino acids: CASSEGTGKHEQYF. DNA for the CDR3: TGTGCCAGCAGTGAAGGGACAGGGAAACACGAGCAGTACTTC.